This T cell receptor (beta chain) came from a study of T cell repertoires in cytomegalovirus infection. Study in general: Both CMV infection and a matching HLA type were indicated by public TCR beta signatures.

Study results and limitations: Carriers of CMV and the relevant HLA type were discriminated by public TCR beta frequency. Ex vivo responses were dominated by HLA-C-restricted CMV-specific TCR beta clonotypes.

CDR3 length: 12 residues. CDR1 is PRHDT, CDR2 FYEKMQ, per germline (reference sequence). Trimming removed 5 bases at V and 2 bases at J, with 6 bases between. This clonotype turned up a few times. Its antigen is currently unknown. Via MiXCR, TCRdb re-called the reads, giving one row per CDR3 protein. Altogether more than 400,000 distinct CDR3 sequences are present, about 30% being singletons, with the ten largest covering about 12%. This clonotype originated in a human donor in good health (CMV status not recorded). Some clones in this sample may be carry-over from other donors' samples. Sequencing input: PBMCs. The J gene is TRBJ1-2, the V gene TRBV13; D is unresolved. CDR3 sequence (DNA): TGTGCCAGCAGCGCTGACAACTATGGCTACACCTTC. Its protein is CASSADNYGYTF.